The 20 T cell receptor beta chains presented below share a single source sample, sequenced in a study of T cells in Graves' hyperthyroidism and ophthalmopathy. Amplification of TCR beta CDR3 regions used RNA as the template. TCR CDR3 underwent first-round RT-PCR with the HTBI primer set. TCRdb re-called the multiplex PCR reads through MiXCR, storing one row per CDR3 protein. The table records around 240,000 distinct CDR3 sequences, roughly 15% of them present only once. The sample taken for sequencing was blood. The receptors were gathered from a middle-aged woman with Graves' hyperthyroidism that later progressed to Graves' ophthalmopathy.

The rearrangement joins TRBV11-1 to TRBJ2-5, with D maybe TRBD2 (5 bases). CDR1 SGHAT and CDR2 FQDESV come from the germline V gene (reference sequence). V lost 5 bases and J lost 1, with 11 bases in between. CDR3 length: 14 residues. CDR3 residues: CASSPLTIQETQYF. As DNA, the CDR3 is TGTGCCAGCAGCCCATTGACTATCCAAGAGACCCAGTACTTC.

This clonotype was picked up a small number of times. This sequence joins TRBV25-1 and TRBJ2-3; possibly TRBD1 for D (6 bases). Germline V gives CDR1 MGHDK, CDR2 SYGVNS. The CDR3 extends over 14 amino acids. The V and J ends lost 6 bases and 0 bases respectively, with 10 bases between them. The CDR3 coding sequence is TGTGCCAGCAGGACAGGAGTTAGCACAGATACGCAGTATTTT. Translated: CASRTGVSTDTQYF.

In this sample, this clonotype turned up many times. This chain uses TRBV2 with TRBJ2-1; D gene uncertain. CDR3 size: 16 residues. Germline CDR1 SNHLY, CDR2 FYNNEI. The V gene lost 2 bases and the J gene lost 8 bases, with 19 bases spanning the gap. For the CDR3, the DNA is TGTGCCAGCAGTGAACCCTGGCTCCCCCTACTTCATGAGCAGTTCTTC. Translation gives CASSEPWLPLLHEQFF.

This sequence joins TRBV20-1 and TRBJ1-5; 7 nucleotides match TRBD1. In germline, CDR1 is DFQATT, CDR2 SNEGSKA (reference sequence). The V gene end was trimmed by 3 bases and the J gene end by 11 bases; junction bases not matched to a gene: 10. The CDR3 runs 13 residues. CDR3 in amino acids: CSASSGGSVSQHF. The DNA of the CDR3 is TGCAGTGCTAGTTCAGGGGGGTCCGTGTCCCAGCATTTT.

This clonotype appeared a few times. The CDR3 coding sequence is TGCAGTGCCAAACGGGCGGACGGCGAGAACACTGAAGCTTTCTTT. Amino acids: CSAKRADGENTEAFF. The chain has TRBV20-1 and TRBJ1-1; the D is unclear. Germline loops: CDR1 DFQATT, CDR2 SNEGSKA (reference sequence). The CDR3 consists of 15 residues. Trimming cost V 6 bases and J 1 base, with 18 bases left between them.

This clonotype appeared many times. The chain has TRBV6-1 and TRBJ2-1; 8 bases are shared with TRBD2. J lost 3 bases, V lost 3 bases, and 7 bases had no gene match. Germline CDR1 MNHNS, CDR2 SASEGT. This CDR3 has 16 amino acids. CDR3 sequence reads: CASSERTSGFYNEQFF. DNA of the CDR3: TGTGCCAGCAGTGAGCGAACTAGCGGATTCTACAATGAGCAGTTCTTC.

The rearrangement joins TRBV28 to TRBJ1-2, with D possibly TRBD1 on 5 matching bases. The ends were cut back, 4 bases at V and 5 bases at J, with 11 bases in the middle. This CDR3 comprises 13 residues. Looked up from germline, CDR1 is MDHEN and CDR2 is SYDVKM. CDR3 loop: CASSSDGGYGYTF. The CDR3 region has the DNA TGTGCCAGCAGTTCCGACGGGGGGTATGGCTACACCTTC.

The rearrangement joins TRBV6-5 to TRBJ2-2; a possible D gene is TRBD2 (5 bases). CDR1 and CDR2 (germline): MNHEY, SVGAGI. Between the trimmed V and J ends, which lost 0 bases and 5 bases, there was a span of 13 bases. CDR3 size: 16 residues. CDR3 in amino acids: CASSYSTGSGTGELFF. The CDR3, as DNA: TGTGCCAGCAGTTACTCGACGGGGTCGGGGACCGGGGAGCTGTTTTTT.

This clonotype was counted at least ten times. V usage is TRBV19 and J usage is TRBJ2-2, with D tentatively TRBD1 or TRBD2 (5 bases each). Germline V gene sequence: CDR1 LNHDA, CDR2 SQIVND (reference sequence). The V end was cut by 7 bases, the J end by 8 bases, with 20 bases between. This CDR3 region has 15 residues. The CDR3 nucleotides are TGTGCCAGTACCTCTGGTGGGGGTGGGCCTGGGGAGCTGTTTTTT. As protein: CASTSGGGGPGELFF.

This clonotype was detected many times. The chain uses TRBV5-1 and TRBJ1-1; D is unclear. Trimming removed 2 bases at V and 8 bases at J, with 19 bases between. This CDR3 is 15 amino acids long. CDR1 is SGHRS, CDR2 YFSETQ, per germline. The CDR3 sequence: CASSFTVPGLPEAFF. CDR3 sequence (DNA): TGCGCCAGCAGCTTTACGGTACCGGGCCTCCCCGAAGCTTTCTTT.

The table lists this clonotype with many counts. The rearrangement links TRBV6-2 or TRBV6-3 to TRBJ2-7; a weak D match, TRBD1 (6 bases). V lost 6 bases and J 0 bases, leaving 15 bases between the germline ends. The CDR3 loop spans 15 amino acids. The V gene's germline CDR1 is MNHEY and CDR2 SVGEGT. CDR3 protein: CASSPPWDTSYEQYF. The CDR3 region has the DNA TGTGCCAGCAGCCCACCCTGGGACACCTCCTACGAGCAGTACTTC.

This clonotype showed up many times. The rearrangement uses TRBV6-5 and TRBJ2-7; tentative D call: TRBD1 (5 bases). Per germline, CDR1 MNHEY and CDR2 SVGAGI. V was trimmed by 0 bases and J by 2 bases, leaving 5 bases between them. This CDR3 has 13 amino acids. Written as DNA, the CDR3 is TGTGCCAGCAGTTACTCGGGGCCCTACGAGCAGTACTTC. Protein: CASSYSGPYEQYF.

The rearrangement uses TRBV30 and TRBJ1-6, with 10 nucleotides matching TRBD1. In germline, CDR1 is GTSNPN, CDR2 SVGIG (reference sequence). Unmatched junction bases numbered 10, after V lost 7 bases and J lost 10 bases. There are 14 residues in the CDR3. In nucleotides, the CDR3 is TGTGCCTTGAGCTATGGACAGGGGGGCTCACCCCTCCACTTT. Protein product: CALSYGQGGSPLHF.

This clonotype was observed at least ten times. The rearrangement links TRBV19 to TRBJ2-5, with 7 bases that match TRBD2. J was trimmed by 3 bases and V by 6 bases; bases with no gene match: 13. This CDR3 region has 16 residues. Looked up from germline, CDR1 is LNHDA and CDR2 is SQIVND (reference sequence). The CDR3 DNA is TGTGCCAGTAGCGACCTTTCAGGGACTACCAAAGAGACCCAGTACTTC. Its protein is CASSDLSGTTKETQYF.

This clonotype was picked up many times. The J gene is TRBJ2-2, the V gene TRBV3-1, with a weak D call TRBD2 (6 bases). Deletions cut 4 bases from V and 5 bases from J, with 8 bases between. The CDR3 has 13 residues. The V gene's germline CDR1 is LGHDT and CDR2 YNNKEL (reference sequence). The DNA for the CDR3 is TGTGCCAGCAGCCTCGGAGGGACCGGGGAGCTGTTTTTT. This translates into CASSLGGTGELFF.

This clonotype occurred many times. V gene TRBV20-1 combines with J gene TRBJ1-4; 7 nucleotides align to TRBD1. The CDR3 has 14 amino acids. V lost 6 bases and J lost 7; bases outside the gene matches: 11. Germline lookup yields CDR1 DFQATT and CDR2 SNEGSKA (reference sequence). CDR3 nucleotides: TGCAGTGCGGTAGGGACAGAAGAGGGTGAAAAACTGTTTTTT. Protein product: CSAVGTEEGEKLFF.

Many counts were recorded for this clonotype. CDR3: CASSQAPGNTIYF. The DNA of the CDR3 is TGCGCCAGCAGCCAAGCTCCTGGAAACACCATATATTTT. The chain is built from TRBV4-1 and TRBJ1-3; D not resolved. The CDR3 contains 13 residues. The ends were cut back, 1 base at V and 2 bases at J, with 3 bases in the middle. CDR1 and CDR2 from the germline V gene are MGHRA and YSYEKL.

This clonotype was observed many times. The CDR3 sequence is CASSSPTSGRVISYNEQFF. The DNA of the CDR3 is TGTGCCAGCAGCTCCCCGACTAGCGGGAGGGTAATATCCTACAATGAGCAGTTCTTC. The chain links TRBV7-9 to TRBJ2-1; TRBD2 matches at 14 bases. V shed 4 bases, J shed 1 base, and the junction held 9 bases outside the gene matches. The CDR3 is 19 residues long. The germline CDR1 and CDR2 sequences are SEHNR and FQNEAQ (reference sequence).

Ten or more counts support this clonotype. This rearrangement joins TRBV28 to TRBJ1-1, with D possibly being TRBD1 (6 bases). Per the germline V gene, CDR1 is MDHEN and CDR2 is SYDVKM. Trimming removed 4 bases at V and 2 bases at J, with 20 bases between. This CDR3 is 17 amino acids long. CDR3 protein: CASSSFRPRTANTEAFF. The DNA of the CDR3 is TGTGCCAGCAGTTCCTTTCGGCCTCGGACAGCAAACACTGAAGCTTTCTTT.

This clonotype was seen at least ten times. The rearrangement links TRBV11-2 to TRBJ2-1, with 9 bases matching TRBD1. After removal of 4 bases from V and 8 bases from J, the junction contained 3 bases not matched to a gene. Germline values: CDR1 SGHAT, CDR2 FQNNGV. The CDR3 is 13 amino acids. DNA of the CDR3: TGTGCCAGCAGCTACAGGGGGCGCGATGAGCAGTTCTTC. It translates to CASSYRGRDEQFF.